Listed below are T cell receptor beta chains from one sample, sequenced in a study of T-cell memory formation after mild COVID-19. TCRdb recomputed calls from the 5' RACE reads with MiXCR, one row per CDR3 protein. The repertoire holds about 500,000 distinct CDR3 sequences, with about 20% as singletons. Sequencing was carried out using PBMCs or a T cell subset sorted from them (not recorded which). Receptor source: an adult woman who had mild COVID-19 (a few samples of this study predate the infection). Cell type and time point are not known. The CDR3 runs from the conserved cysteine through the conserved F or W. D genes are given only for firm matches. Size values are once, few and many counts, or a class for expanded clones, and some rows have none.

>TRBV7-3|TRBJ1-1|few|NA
CASSFGPSAEAFF
TGTGCCAGCAGCTTCGGCCCTTCTGCTGAAGCTTTCTTT
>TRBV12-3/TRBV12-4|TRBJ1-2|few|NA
CASRPAGGTPYGYTF
TGTGCCAGCAGACCGGCTGGGGGGACACCCTATGGCTACACCTTC
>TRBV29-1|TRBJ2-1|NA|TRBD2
CSLRLIAGRMSEQFF
TGCAGCCTCAGGCTTATAGCGGGGAGAATGAGTGAGCAGTTCTTC
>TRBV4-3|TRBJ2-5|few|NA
CASSFRFRETQYF
TGCGCCAGCAGCTTCCGGTTCCGCGAGACCCAGTACTTC
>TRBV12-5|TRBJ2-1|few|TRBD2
CASGLVPGGSDNEQFF
TGTGCTAGTGGTTTGGTACCCGGCGGGAGCGACAATGAGCAGTTCTTC
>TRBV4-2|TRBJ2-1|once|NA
CASSTLLGNNEQFF
TGTGCCAGCAGCACCTTACTAGGGAACAATGAGCAGTTCTTC
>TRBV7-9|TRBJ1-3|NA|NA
CASSVLQRSAGNTIYF
TGTGCCAGCAGCGTGCTACAGCGGTCGGCTGGAAACACCATATATTTT
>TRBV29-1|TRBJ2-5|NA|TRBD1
CSAWDRGSQETQYF
TGCAGCGCCTGGGACAGGGGTAGCCAAGAGACCCAGTACTTC
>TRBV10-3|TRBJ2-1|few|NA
CAISDTTYNEQFF
TGTGCCATCAGTGATACCACCTACAATGAGCAGTTCTTC
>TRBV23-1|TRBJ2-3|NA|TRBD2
CASSQLPGTSNVSTADTQYF
TGCGCCAGCAGTCAACTCCCCGGGACTAGCAACGTGTCGACGGCAGATACGCAGTATTTT
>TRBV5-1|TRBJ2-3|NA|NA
CASSTGLFPDTDTQYF
TGCGCCAGCAGCACGGGACTGTTCCCCGACACAGATACGCAGTATTTT
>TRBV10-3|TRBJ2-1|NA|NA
CAISESGRNEQFF
TGTGCCATCAGTGAGTCCGGACGCAATGAGCAGTTCTTC
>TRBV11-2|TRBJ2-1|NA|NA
CASSSTNSGWSYNEQFF
TGTGCCAGCAGCTCTACCAACAGCGGATGGTCCTACAATGAGCAGTTCTTC
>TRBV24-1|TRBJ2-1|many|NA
CATSDHGGGRSSYNEQFF
TGTGCCACCAGTGACCACGGGGGTGGGAGGAGCTCCTACAATGAGCAGTTCTTC
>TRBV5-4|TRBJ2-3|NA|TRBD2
CASSIQREGNTQYF
TGTGCCAGCAGCATCCAGCGGGAAGGGAATACGCAGTATTTT
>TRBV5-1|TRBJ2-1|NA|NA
CASSSGTAPYNEQFF
TGCGCCAGCAGCTCCGGGACTGCGCCTTATAATGAGCAGTTCTTC
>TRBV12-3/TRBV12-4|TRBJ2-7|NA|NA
CASSPGRNEQYF
TGTGCCAGCAGCCCCGGGCGTAACGAGCAGTACTTC
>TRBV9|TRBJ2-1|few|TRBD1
CASSPGTGVNEQFF
TGTGCCAGCAGCCCCGGGACAGGGGTAAATGAGCAGTTCTTC
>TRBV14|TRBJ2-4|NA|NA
CASSPGWEQNIQYF
TGTGCCAGCAGCCCCGGTTGGGAACAAAACATTCAGTACTTC
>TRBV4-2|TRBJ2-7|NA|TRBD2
CASSLRLAGGPRTYEQYF
TGTGCCAGCAGCCTTCGACTAGCGGGGGGCCCCAGGACATACGAGCAGTACTTC
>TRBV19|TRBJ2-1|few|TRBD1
CASSTRTGGINEQFF
TGTGCCAGTAGTACAAGGACAGGGGGCATCAATGAGCAGTTCTTC
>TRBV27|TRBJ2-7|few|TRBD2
CASSSSGGTSGAYEQYF
TGTGCCAGCAGTTCTTCCGGCGGGACTAGCGGGGCCTACGAGCAGTACTTC